This T cell receptor (beta chain) was identified in a study of blood T cell repertoires in COVID-19. Trimming removed 1 base from V and 0 bases from J, with 21 bases in between. Per germline, CDR1 SGHVS and CDR2 FNYEAQ. The CDR3 runs 20 residues. Sequencing was performed with immunoSEQ multiplex PCR; in TCRdb, only in-frame clones are kept and a portion is missing. The sample has roughly 280,000 clones, approximately 88% seen once. This receptor was taken from a man aged 45-65 years with acute or convalescent COVID-19. The specimen was peripheral blood. The chain couples TRBV7-6 to TRBJ1-4, with D perhaps matching TRBD1 (6 bases). The CDR3 nucleotides read TGTGCCAGCAGCTTAGGAGCTGGGGGCGGGGGATTTGCAACTAATGAAAAACTGTTTTTT. Protein: CASSLGAGGGGFATNEKLFF. The entire variable domain, with the rest obtained from reference TRBV7-6 and TRBJ1-4, is as follows: GAGVSQSPRYKVTKRGQDVALRCDPISGHVSLYWYRQALGQGPEFLTYFNYEAQQDKSGLPNDRFSAERPEGSISTLTIQRTEQRDSAMYRCASSLGAGGGGFATNEKLFFGSGTQLSVL.